This T cell receptor (beta chain) was recovered during a study of blood T cells in healthy people across ages (dated by TCRdb to between 2014 and 2017). General notes on the study: In model experiments, template switching captured roughly one uniquely barcoded TCR beta cDNA molecule for every two T cells. Using the same blood draw, the study looked at two additional independent replicas of 1 million unique cDNA reads for two donors, one aged 18 to 30 and the other aged 80 or older. The donors were divided into four age groups: young (average about 16 years), middle-aged (under 40), aged (around 59) and long-lived (more than 75). Using deep sequencing normalized with unique cDNA molecular identifiers, the study measured how TCR beta repertoire diversity changes with age.

Measured from the cysteine to the phenylalanine, the CDR3 is 16 residues long. The sequence is cut down to CDR3 DNA, 48 bases in frame from base 1. From a lookup of the germline V gene (reference sequence), CDR1 and CDR2 are SGHNT and YYREEE. Clipping removes 3 bases from V and 4 bases from J, with 11 as the unmatched junction base count. In this sample, this clonotype turned up many times. Its antigen is not yet known. Nothing much larger sits one base from this clone, and base qualities are not available. Library preparation used 5' RACE. This sample was sequenced with an Illumina HiSeq 2500. A second roughly 6 to 12 cycle PCR used a sample-barcoded 5' primer and a J-beta primer mix. A unique molecular identifier was introduced onto each TCR beta cDNA molecule by a template-switch 5' adaptor carrying 12 random nucleotides. Each sample yielded at least 2.5 million CDR3-containing paired-end reads. First-strand cDNA synthesis was performed from all RNA using the Mint cDNA synthesis kit, with priming by a TRBC-specific oligonucleotide. Following uracil-DNA glycosylase treatment, a first 18-cycle PCR with universal primers M1SS and BC2_uni_R was performed on all cDNA. Turning to the authors' computational methods: For normalization, 1 million high-quality reads were randomly selected from each sample, with every read carrying a distinct molecular identifier. Instead of being binned into consensus sequences, reads with shared molecular identifiers were discarded. MiTCR, set to a Q25 quality threshold and the strictest error-elimination algorithm, was used for CDR3 identification, clonotype clustering and error correction. A nonparametric unseen species model using Euler transformation provided a lower-bound estimate of total TCR beta diversity. The raw public reads went through TCRdb reprocessing: fastp at Q25, MiXCR clone calling, in-frame beta chains kept. Merged by CDR3 protein, the rows form single entries marked with the most common genes and DNA. Clone size and V and J calls follow TCRdb, not the original study. For this sample there are some 890,000 distinct CDR3 sequences; roughly 29% appear just once. Jointly, the top ten make up roughly a tenth of the sample.

Study-level results and caveats: The CMV infection status of donors was not known, potentially confounding age-related changes in expanded clonotypes. Total diversity estimates from one million sequenced T cells were considered lower bounds and underestimates. Compared with the aged group, the long-lived group had more naive CD4+ T cells, fewer expanded clones and increased TCR diversity, suggesting age selection. Observed TCR beta diversity per million T cells fell roughly linearly with age, and a significant reduction was already apparent by age about 36. A strong correlation was found between observed TCR beta diversity and the percentage of naive T cells measured by flow cytometry. Bulk unsorted PBMC profiling prevented conclusive comparison of naive and antigen-experienced compartments.

Systemically healthy Caucasian individuals from Russia, around 38 in total and aged roughly 6 to 100 years, were included as donors. Each donor gave approximately 9.3 milliliters of peripheral blood, collected into EDTA-treated Vacutainer tubes. Ficoll-Paque density-gradient centrifugation was used to isolate PBMCs, with at least 6 million per sample. Total RNA, at least 6 micrograms per sample, was extracted from PBMCs with Trizol reagent. For every donor, flow cytometry on a PBMC aliquot measured the percentage of naive CD45RAhigh/CD27high T cells. In addition, the sample was reused for a study of T cells of mothers and their children. Taken from the second paper: The donors were nine systemically healthy Caucasian individuals, made up of three mothers and their six children. cDNA synthesis consumed the entire amount of extracted RNA, loaded at approximately 1.5 ug RNA in each 15 ul reaction. In the second PCR, the M1S primer added sample barcodes and 2-4 random nucleotides. Over 9.5 million TCR beta CDR3 reads were obtained for each mother, and 3 million to 3.5 million reads were obtained for each child. Thymic selection shapes the output of TCR recombination in a similar way in related and unrelated pairs, and inherited differences have a minor effect. Normalized repertoire overlap was always slightly but never significantly higher in related than unrelated mother-child pairs. No persistent microchimeric T cell clones were detected, at a sensitivity of roughly 96 clones per million clonotypes. The study used deep NGS to compare TCR beta repertoires of mothers and children, seeking features distinguishing related mother-child pairs from unrelated individuals. On average, the children were roughly 10 +/- 4 years old, while the mothers were roughly 36 +/- 4 years old. After adapter ligation with NEBNext reagents, the libraries were sequenced on Illumina HiSeq 2000 with 100+100 nt paired-end reads. To avoid cross-contamination, the mother libraries and the child libraries were prepared a month apart and sequenced in separate runs. For each donor, somewhere between roughly 500,000 and 2,100,000 distinct TCR beta clonotypes were identified. Naive TCR beta clonotypes were estimated from low-frequency clonotypes matched to each donor's FACS-determined naive share, without sorting.

Sample: blood. The sequence links TRBV5-4 to TRBJ1-1; 8 nucleotides in the junction match TRBD1. The TCR was taken from a middle-aged woman in good health. In nucleotide form, the sequence is TGTGCCAGCAGCTATGGACAGGGAAGATTGGGCACTGAAGCTTTCTTT. Its product reads: CASSYGQGRLGTEAFF.